The 20 T cell receptor beta chains given below trace back to one sample, sequenced in a study of T cells in Graves' hyperthyroidism and ophthalmopathy. RNA transcripts gave rise to amplified TCR beta CDR3 regions. During a first-round RT-PCR of the TCR CDR3, the HTBI primer set was used. TCRdb passed the multiplex PCR reads through MiXCR, listing each CDR3 protein once. The table includes some 600,000 distinct CDR3 sequences, about half detected once. Sequencing was carried out using peripheral blood or thyroid tissue (not recorded which). These receptors were collected from a woman aged 18 to 35 with Graves' hyperthyroidism.

The V and J genes are TRBV19 and TRBJ2-2, with 7 bases lining up with TRBD2. CDR3 length: 13 amino acids. Per germline, CDR1 LNHDA and CDR2 SQIVND (reference sequence). The ends lost 3 bases at V and 8 bases at J; junction bases unmatched: 3. CDR3 nucleotide sequence: TGTGCCAGTAGTATGGGAGGGAGTGGGGAGCTGTTTTTT. This sequence encodes CASSMGGSGELFF.

V and J are TRBV9 and TRBJ2-7; 9 nucleotides match TRBD2. The CDR3 covers 15 residues. J lost 3 bases, V lost 4 bases, and 8 bases had no gene match. Germline CDR1 and CDR2: SGDLS and YYNGEE. The CDR3 protein is CASSLGASGDYEQYF. CDR3 nucleotide sequence: TGTGCCAGCAGCTTAGGGGCTAGCGGGGACTACGAGCAGTACTTC.

J is TRBJ2-7 and V is TRBV5-5; 8 nucleotides line up with TRBD1. Germline CDR1 reads SGHKS; CDR2 reads YYEKEE (reference sequence). The CDR3 is 15 residues long. V dropped 4 bases and J dropped 5; count of bases not matched to a gene: 11. CDR3 protein: CASSPSPQGVHEQYF. As DNA, the CDR3 is TGTGCCAGCAGCCCCTCCCCACAGGGGGTCCACGAGCAGTACTTC.

The rearrangement uses TRBV5-1 and TRBJ2-6; TRBD1 agrees at 7 bases. Germline values: CDR1 SGHRS, CDR2 YFSETQ. Unmatched junction bases numbered 5, after V lost 4 bases and J lost 4 bases. This CDR3 has 15 amino acids. CDR3 sequence (DNA): TGCGCCAGCAGCGACACAGGGGTGGGGGCCAACGTCCTGACTTTC. Its translation: CASSDTGVGANVLTF.

This clonotype occurred once. This chain uses TRBV25-1 with TRBJ1-1, with 8 bases lining up with TRBD1. This CDR3 has 14 amino acids. The trim removed 6 bases at V and 7 bases at J, leaving 10 bases unmatched. Germline V gene sequence: CDR1 MGHDK, CDR2 SYGVNS. The CDR3 bases are TGTGCCAGCAGCCAAGATCAGGGGGCGGTTGAAGCTTTCTTT. Its translation is CASSQDQGAVEAFF.

The CDR3 coding sequence is TGTGCCAGCAGCTCAATCCAGACGAGACAGCCCCAGCATTTT. As protein: CASSSIQTRQPQHF. The rearrangement links TRBV7-9 to TRBJ1-5; no firm D call. V gave up 4 bases and J gave up 7 bases, with 14 bases separating them. Germline loops: CDR1 SEHNR, CDR2 FQNEAQ (reference sequence). The CDR3 extends over 14 amino acids. The whole variable domain, remainder taken from reference TRBV7-9 and TRBJ1-5, is DTGVSQNPRHKITKRGQNVTFRCDPISEHNRLYWYRQTLGQGPEFLTYFQNEAQLEKSRLLSDRFSAERPKGSFSTLEIQRTEQGDSAMYLCASSSIQTRQPQHFGDGTRLSIL.

The chain recombines TRBV5-4 with TRBJ1-3; 7 bases align to TRBD1. Germline CDR1 reads SGHNT; CDR2 reads YYREEE (reference sequence). After removal of 1 base from V and 1 base from J, the junction contained 5 bases not matched to a gene. The CDR3 has 16 residues. The chain's CDR3 is CASSLLGQASGNTIYF. The DNA for the CDR3 is TGTGCCAGCAGCTTGCTCGGACAGGCATCTGGAAACACCATATATTTT.

V usage is TRBV24-1 and J usage is TRBJ2-6; possible D gene TRBD2, 5 bases. V was clipped by 3 bases and J by 0 bases, with 11 bases between them. This CDR3 has 17 residues. Germline V gives CDR1 KGHDR, CDR2 SFDVKD. CDR3 bases: TGTGCCACCAGTGATCCCCGCGAGGGCTCTGGGGCCAACGTCCTGACTTTC. Translation: CATSDPREGSGANVLTF.

This chain uses TRBV25-1 with TRBJ1-4; 9 bases are shared with TRBD1. The junction had 7 bases not matched to a gene; V was cut back by 8 bases and J by 6 bases. CDR1 is MGHDK and CDR2 is SYGVNS in the germline V gene. The CDR3 length is 14 residues. Here the CDR3 DNA reads TGTGCCAGCGAACCGGGACAGGGTTATGAAAAACTGTTTTTT. The encoded protein is CASEPGQGYEKLFF.

At least ten counts were recorded for this clonotype. The chain recombines TRBV7-9 with TRBJ1-2; D remains unclear. The germline gives CDR1 SEHNR, CDR2 FQNEAQ (reference sequence). The CDR3 has 14 residues. V was trimmed by 7 bases and J by 3 bases, leaving 15 bases between them. Here the CDR3 reads CASIPEEDDYGYTF. The CDR3, as DNA: TGTGCCAGCATCCCGGAAGAGGACGACTATGGCTACACCTTC. Variable domain in full (rest from reference TRBV7-9 and TRBJ1-2): DTGVSQNPRHKITKRGQNVTFRCDPISEHNRLYWYRQTLGQGPEFLTYFQNEAQLEKSRLLSDRFSAERPKGSFSTLEIQRTEQGDSAMYLCASIPEEDDYGYTFGSGTRLTVV.

V is TRBV20-1 and J is TRBJ1-2; D call uncertain. V was pared by 1 base and J by 8 bases, with 11 bases between. Germline values: CDR1 DFQATT, CDR2 SNEGSKA (reference sequence). The CDR3 loop spans 12 amino acids. CDR3 sequence reads: CSARVGIRGYTF. CDR3 DNA sequence: TGCAGTGCTAGAGTTGGGATAAGGGGCTACACCTTC.

This clonotype came up many times. Being one base from a much bigger clone, this may be a read error. The chain joins TRBV29-1 to TRBJ1-1; no clear D gene. V gave up 4 bases and J gave up 0 bases, with 6 bases separating them. Germline V gene data show CDR1 as SQVTM and CDR2 as ANQGSEA. The CDR3 loop spans 12 amino acids. The CDR3 bases are TGCAGCGTTGGGACGATGAACACTGAAGCTTTCTTT. Amino acids: CSVGTMNTEAFF.

Concerning this clonotype itself: One base away lies a much larger clone, so this may be a sequencing read error. The gene calls are TRBV25-1 and TRBJ1-1; D is undetermined. This CDR3 spans 15 amino acids. Germline loops: CDR1 MGHDK, CDR2 SYGVNS. The CDR3 nucleotides are TGTGCCAGCAGTGAATCGGGCCCGAGGAACACTGAAACTTTCTTT. This encodes CASSESGPRNTETFF.

J is TRBJ1-4 and V is TRBV10-3; 8 nucleotides align to TRBD1. V lost 3 bases to trimming and J lost 11 bases; unmatched junction nucleotides: 5. The CDR3 runs to 13 residues. CDR1 and CDR2 from the germline V gene are ENHRY and SYGVKD. The CDR3 DNA reads as TGTGCCATCAGTGATGAGGGACAGGACAAACTGTTTTTT. It translates to CAISDEGQDKLFF.

Comment on this clonotype: At one boundary the junction diverges from the germline segment, which might be a read error. This sequence joins TRBV14 and TRBJ1-2, with D hard to call. The CDR3 has 16 amino acids. The germline V gene has CDR1 SGHDN and CDR2 FVKESK. The CDR3 protein is CASTQDRGSDYYGYTF. In DNA, the CDR3 is TGTGCCAGCACCCAAGATCGAGGCAGCGATTACTATGGCTACACCTTC.

J is TRBJ2-2 and V is TRBV29-1; TRBD2 agrees at 11 bases. The germline V gene has CDR1 SQVTM and CDR2 ANQGSEA. The CDR3 spans 14 residues. After removal of 7 bases from V and 6 bases from J, the junction contained 7 bases not matched to a gene. CDR3 sequence reads: CSGTLAGVAGELFF. Here the CDR3 DNA reads TGCAGCGGGACACTAGCGGGAGTGGCCGGGGAGCTGTTTTTT.

This clonotype showed up just once. The rearrangement links TRBV29-1 to TRBJ1-2, with D possibly matching TRBD1 (5 bases). The CDR3 runs to 12 residues. Per germline, CDR1 SQVTM and CDR2 ANQGSEA. The V and J ends lost 5 bases and 8 bases respectively, with 15 bases between them. The CDR3 DNA is TGCAGCGTTACGGGACGTAGCTACGGCTACACCTTC. This codes for CSVTGRSYGYTF.

The V gene is TRBV19, the J gene TRBJ1-2; the D is unclear. The CDR3 sequence is 13 residues long. Trimming stripped 4 bases from V and 0 bases from J, with 6 bases between. Per germline, CDR1 LNHDA and CDR2 SQIVND (reference sequence). Here the CDR3 reads CASSTLANYGYTF. The CDR3 nucleotides read TGTGCCAGTAGTACGTTAGCTAACTATGGCTACACCTTC.

This clonotype has just one count. The gene calls are TRBV20-1 and TRBJ2-3; 7 bases agree with TRBD2. V was clipped by 6 bases and J by 2 bases; unmatched bases: 8. There are 14 residues in the CDR3. Germline CDR1 DFQATT, CDR2 SNEGSKA (reference sequence). CDR3 coding DNA: TGCAGTGCACGAGGGGCGGGAGACACAGATACGCAGTATTTT. This codes for CSARGAGDTDTQYF.

As concerns this clonotype: At one boundary the junction diverges from the germline segment, which might be a read error. The V and J genes are TRBV2 and TRBJ2-7, with 13 bases that match TRBD2. CDR3 length equals 15 residues. Germline loops: CDR1 SNHLY, CDR2 FYNNEI. The DNA of the CDR3 is TGTGCCAGCACCCTAGCCGGACTAGCGGGAGAAGAGCGGTACTTC. Its translation is CASTLAGLAGEERYF.